What follows are 3 T cell receptor beta chains derived from one specimen sequenced in a study of vaccination and CD4 T cells after COVID-19. Researchers used the Oncomine TCR Beta short-read assay to sequence DNA from cultured CD4+ T cells. A single record per CDR3 protein comes from TCRdb applying MiXCR to the PCR reads. The sample carries about 19,000 distinct CDR3 sequences, 40% to 60% recorded once. Treatment reported: roughly 10-day PBMC culture with coronavirus spike peptide pools or control peptides (ViraFEST assay). No antigens are known for them. The sequencing here drew on CD4+ T cells from blood, cultured in vitro, taken before SARS-CoV-2 vaccination. These receptors all come from a human donor who had recovered from COVID-19.

The chain uses TRBV6-1 and TRBJ2-3; TRBD2 is a possible D gene (5 bases). The CDR3 totals 14 residues. V was pared by 6 bases and J by 4 bases, with 14 bases between. Germline loops: CDR1 MNHNS, CDR2 SASEGT. CDR3 bases: TGTGCCAGCAGCTCGCCGGACTGGTCAGATACGCAGTATTTT. The encoded protein is CASSSPDWSDTQYF.

There are a few counts of this clonotype. This chain joins TRBV7-3 and TRBJ1-1; D might be TRBD1 (5 bases). The CDR3 contains 13 residues. Trimming removed 1 base from V and 8 bases from J, with 11 bases in between. Germline values: CDR1 SGHTA, CDR2 FQGTGA. The CDR3 loop is CASSLNQGREAFF. In DNA form, the CDR3 reads TGTGCCAGCAGCTTAAATCAGGGCAGGGAAGCTTTCTTT.

Only a few counts were recorded for this clonotype. The chain links TRBV11-2 to TRBJ1-1; D possibly corresponds to TRBD1 (5 bases). The V gene lost 8 bases and the J gene lost 4 bases, with 23 bases spanning the gap. Germline assignment: CDR1 SGHAT and CDR2 FQNNGV. The CDR3 extends over 16 amino acids. The CDR3 nucleotides read TGTGCCAGCGAGTCTGGACTGGGACGGACCTCCACTGAAGCTTTCTTT. It encodes CASESGLGRTSTEAFF.